Listed below are T cell receptor beta chains from one sample, sequenced in a study of blood T cell repertoires in COVID-19. Only in-frame clones appear in the TCRdb table, and some are missing; sequencing was by immunoSEQ multiplex PCR. This table holds roughly 100,000 clones, about 91% found once. The sequencing input was peripheral blood. These receptors came from a human donor in a cohort sampled during active COVID-19. Each CDR3 is given with its conserved first and last residue. Each record gives: D gene, J gene, V gene, clone size, CDR3 DNA, CDR3 protein. A D gene is named only where the DNA matches it firmly. Some rows mark clone size as missing; the rest say once, few, many or name a class of expanded clone.

d_gene: TRBD1; j_gene: TRBJ1-2; v_gene: TRBV6-6; abundance: -; CDR3nt: TGTGCCAGCAGTCTAACAGGGGGCCCCAACTATGGCTACACCTTC; CDR3aa: CASSLTGGPNYGYTF
d_gene: -; j_gene: TRBJ2-1; v_gene: TRBV12-3/TRBV12-4; abundance: -; CDR3nt: TGTGCCAGCAGTTTTGCGCGCGGGGATGAGCAGTTCTTC; CDR3aa: CASSFARGDEQFF
d_gene: -; j_gene: TRBJ2-7; v_gene: TRBV6-5; abundance: -; CDR3nt: TGTGCCAGCAGTATAACAACCTTCTCCTACGAGCAGTACTTC; CDR3aa: CASSITTFSYEQYF
d_gene: TRBD2; j_gene: TRBJ2-1; v_gene: TRBV7-2; abundance: -; CDR3nt: TGTGCCAGCAGCTTACTGGGTAGCGGGGGGGGCAGGAATGAGCAGTTCTTC; CDR3aa: CASSLLGSGGGRNEQFF
d_gene: -; j_gene: TRBJ2-5; v_gene: TRBV7-8; abundance: -; CDR3nt: TGTGCCAGCAGCTTATACGGGCAAGAGACCCAGTACTTC; CDR3aa: CASSLYGQETQYF
d_gene: TRBD1; j_gene: TRBJ1-2; v_gene: TRBV5-4; abundance: once; CDR3nt: TGTGCCAGCAGCTTCGCAGGGGGGTTGGGCTACACCTTC; CDR3aa: CASSFAGGLGYTF
d_gene: -; j_gene: TRBJ1-1; v_gene: TRBV5-1; abundance: -; CDR3nt: TGCGCCAGCAGCTTGGTAAAGAATTTCGGGAACACTGAAGCTTTCTTT; CDR3aa: CASSLVKNFGNTEAFF
d_gene: -; j_gene: TRBJ1-2; v_gene: TRBV9; abundance: -; CDR3nt: TGTGCCAGCAGCGCGGGATCGAACTATGGCTACACCTTC; CDR3aa: CASSAGSNYGYTF
d_gene: TRBD2; j_gene: TRBJ2-7; v_gene: TRBV19; abundance: -; CDR3nt: TGTGCCAGTAGTACAGGGACTAGCGGGGGGGATTGTTACGAGCAGTACTTC; CDR3aa: CASSTGTSGGDCYEQYF
d_gene: -; j_gene: TRBJ1-6; v_gene: TRBV13; abundance: -; CDR3nt: TGTGCCAGCAGCTTGAATCAGGCTGCCCCCCTCCACTTT; CDR3aa: CASSLNQAAPLHF
d_gene: -; j_gene: TRBJ2-5; v_gene: TRBV6-6; abundance: -; CDR3nt: TGTGCCAGCAGTTACCCGGGGGTGGAGACCCAGTACTTC; CDR3aa: CASSYPGVETQYF
d_gene: TRBD1; j_gene: TRBJ1-2; v_gene: TRBV5-6; abundance: -; CDR3nt: TGTGCCAGCAGCGGGGACAGCGGCTACTATGGCTACACCTTC; CDR3aa: CASSGDSGYYGYTF
d_gene: TRBD1; j_gene: TRBJ1-4; v_gene: TRBV6-2/TRBV6-3; abundance: -; CDR3nt: TGTGCCAGCAGTTACTCGACGACAGGGACTGAAAAACTGTTTTTT; CDR3aa: CASSYSTTGTEKLFF
d_gene: -; j_gene: TRBJ2-6; v_gene: TRBV7-3; abundance: -; CDR3nt: TGTGCCAGCAGCTTAGAGCATTCTGGGGCCAACGTCCTGACTTTC; CDR3aa: CASSLEHSGANVLTF
d_gene: -; j_gene: TRBJ2-7; v_gene: TRBV27; abundance: -; CDR3nt: TGTGCCAACGTCAAACACTGGGACTCCTCCTACGAGCAGTACTTC; CDR3aa: CANVKHWDSSYEQYF
d_gene: -; j_gene: TRBJ2-7; v_gene: TRBV7-2; abundance: -; CDR3nt: TGTGCCAGCAGCTTGATAGGACAGCCCTACGAGCAGTACTTC; CDR3aa: CASSLIGQPYEQYF
d_gene: -; j_gene: TRBJ2-5; v_gene: TRBV9; abundance: -; CDR3nt: TGTGCCAGCAGCGTACGAGGGCTGGGGGGATATCAAGAGACCCAGTACTTC; CDR3aa: CASSVRGLGGYQETQYF
d_gene: -; j_gene: TRBJ1-5; v_gene: TRBV30; abundance: -; CDR3nt: TGTGCCTGGAGTCCAGACAGGTCAAGTCGTAGCAATCAGCCCCAGCATTTT; CDR3aa: CAWSPDRSSRSNQPQHF
d_gene: -; j_gene: TRBJ2-7; v_gene: TRBV11-2; abundance: -; CDR3nt: TGTGCCAGCAGCTTAGATCCCTTATCGGGCGAGCAGTACTTC; CDR3aa: CASSLDPLSGEQYF
d_gene: -; j_gene: TRBJ2-1; v_gene: TRBV30; abundance: -; CDR3nt: TGTGCCTGGACTGAGGGACTTAGAGATTTTAATGAGCAGTTCTTC; CDR3aa: CAWTEGLRDFNEQFF
d_gene: -; j_gene: TRBJ2-3; v_gene: TRBV28; abundance: -; CDR3nt: TGTGCCAGCAGTTTTGGGGGCCCGCGATCCACAGATACGCAGTATTTT; CDR3aa: CASSFGGPRSTDTQYF
d_gene: TRBD1; j_gene: TRBJ2-1; v_gene: TRBV24-1; abundance: -; CDR3nt: TGTGCCACCAGTAGGACAGGGGTCCCCTTGGGCCATGAGCAGTTCTTC; CDR3aa: CATSRTGVPLGHEQFF
d_gene: -; j_gene: TRBJ2-1; v_gene: TRBV3-1/TRBV3-2; abundance: -; CDR3nt: TGTGCCAGCAGCCAGGAGGGCAGTAGCTCCTACAATGAGCAGTTCTTC; CDR3aa: CASSQEGSSSYNEQFF
d_gene: -; j_gene: TRBJ2-6; v_gene: TRBV4-3; abundance: -; CDR3nt: TGCGCCAGCAGCCAAGATCTCTCGTCTGGGGCCAACGTCCTGACTTTC; CDR3aa: CASSQDLSSGANVLTF
d_gene: -; j_gene: TRBJ1-5; v_gene: TRBV19; abundance: -; CDR3nt: TGTGCCAGTAGTAATGGAGAGCCCCAGCCCCAGCATTTT; CDR3aa: CASSNGEPQPQHF
d_gene: -; j_gene: TRBJ2-7; v_gene: TRBV6-5; abundance: -; CDR3nt: TGTGCCAGCAGCAACAGGTTCTACGAGCAGTACTTC; CDR3aa: CASSNRFYEQYF
d_gene: -; j_gene: TRBJ1-4; v_gene: TRBV18; abundance: -; CDR3nt: TGTGCCAGCTCACGCTCGGACTCGCCAGATAATGAAAAACTGTTTTTT; CDR3aa: CASSRSDSPDNEKLFF
d_gene: -; j_gene: TRBJ2-3; v_gene: TRBV27; abundance: -; CDR3nt: TGTGCCAGCAGCTCAGTGGCAGGGAATGGTGTAGATACGCAGTATTTT; CDR3aa: CASSSVAGNGVDTQYF